One sample yielded the 13 T cell receptor beta chains listed below, sequenced in a study of CD8 T cells in ankylosing spondylitis. MiXCR, applied by TCRdb to the 5' RACE reads, yields one record per CDR3 protein. The sample lists fewer than 250,000 distinct CDR3 sequences, under 35% occurring once. The sequencing sample was made of blood, either unsorted or a sorted T cell fraction (not recorded which). The source is a male donor with ankylosing spondylitis or in good health (not recorded which).

The chain couples TRBV7-3 to TRBJ2-7; perhaps D is TRBD1 or TRBD2 (5 bases each). Germline loops: CDR1 SGHTA, CDR2 FQGTGA. The CDR3 runs to 14 residues. V was pared by 2 bases and J by 5 bases, with 13 bases between. CDR3 nucleotide sequence: TGTGCCAGCAGCTTAGGTGTGGGGGTAAACGAGCAGTACTTC. Protein product: CASSLGVGVNEQYF. The variable domain in full, with the rest retrieved from reference TRBV7-3 and TRBJ2-7, is GAGVSQTPSNKVTEKGKYVELRCDPISGHTALYWYRQSLGQGPEFLIYFQGTGAADDSGLPNDRFFAVRPEGSVSTLKIQRTERGDSAVYLCASSLGVGVNEQYFGPGTRLTVT.

The chain carries TRBV7-2 and TRBJ2-7; D is perhaps TRBD1 (6 bases). V was clipped by 4 bases and J by 2 bases, with 6 bases between them. The CDR3 spans 12 residues. Germline V lookup: CDR1 SGHTA, CDR2 FQGNSA. The CDR3 DNA is TGTGCCAGCAGCTGGACAGCCTACGAGCAGTACTTC. This translates into CASSWTAYEQYF. The whole variable domain, remainder taken from reference TRBV7-2 and TRBJ2-7, is GAGVSQSPSNKVTEKGKDVELRCDPISGHTALYWYRQSLGQGLEFLIYFQGNSAPDKSGLPSDRFSAERTGGSVSTLTIQRTQQEDSAVYLCASSWTAYEQYFGPGTRLTVT.

This clonotype came up a few times. The J gene is TRBJ2-7, the V gene TRBV5-5; D unresolved. Germline V gene data show CDR1 as SGHKS and CDR2 as YYEKEE (reference sequence). There are 13 residues in the CDR3. Deletions cut 2 bases from V and 7 bases from J, with 13 bases between. Here the CDR3 DNA reads TGTGCCAGCAGCTTAGACGGGCCCTGGGAGCAGTACTTC. Translated: CASSLDGPWEQYF.

This clonotype was seen more than once but under ten times. The chain uses TRBV20-1 and TRBJ2-4, with D possibly matching TRBD1 (7 bases). V was trimmed by 5 bases and J by 8 bases, leaving 22 bases between them. The CDR3 has 15 amino acids. Looked up from germline, CDR1 is DFQATT and CDR2 is SNEGSKA (reference sequence). CDR3 sequence (DNA): TGCAGTGCTGGAGGAGGGGGCGGAGGTGATGACATTCAGTACTTC. Translating it yields CSAGGGGGGDDIQYF.

The rearrangement joins TRBV15 to TRBJ1-3, with 9 bases lining up with TRBD1. CDR1 and CDR2 from the germline V gene are LNHNV and YYDKDF (reference sequence). V lost 1 base, J lost 2 bases, and 3 bases stayed unmatched. The CDR3 is made up of 16 amino acids. The CDR3 protein is CATSRGTGGTGNTIYF. The CDR3 coding sequence is TGTGCCACCAGCAGAGGAACAGGGGGCACTGGAAACACCATATATTTT.

This clonotype appeared many times. The gene calls are TRBV9 and TRBJ1-2; D uncertain. Germline loops: CDR1 SGDLS, CDR2 YYNGEE. The ends were cut back, 0 bases at V and 4 bases at J, with 4 bases in the middle. The CDR3 runs to 12 residues. Here the CDR3 reads CASSVVGYGYTF. The CDR3 nucleotides are TGTGCCAGCAGCGTAGTCGGCTATGGCTACACCTTC. Full variable domain (outside the CDR3, taken from reference TRBV9 and TRBJ1-2): DSGVTQTPKHLITATGQRVTLRCSPRSGDLSVYWYQQSLDQGLQFLIQYYNGEERAKGNILERFSAQQFPDLHSELNLSSLELGDSALYFCASSVVGYGYTFGSGTRLTVV.

In this sample, this clonotype is medium-sized. The V call is TRBV29-1, the J call TRBJ2-3; tentative D call: TRBD2 (6 bases). The V gene's germline CDR1 is SQVTM and CDR2 ANQGSEA. The CDR3 runs 13 residues. With 7 bases removed from V and 6 bases from J, the gap between germline ends came to 17 bases. CDR3 sequence (DNA): TGCAGCGCCGGGACTCTTATTCGGGATACGCAGTATTTT. It specifies CSAGTLIRDTQYF.

With regard to this clonotype: At one boundary the junction diverges from the germline segment, which might be a read error. The V gene is TRBV6-1, the J gene TRBJ2-7, with 7 bases lining up with TRBD2. CDR3 length equals 14 residues. In germline, CDR1 is MNHNS, CDR2 SASEGT. The CDR3 loop is CASSPGLVSHEQYF. In DNA form, the CDR3 reads TGTGCCAGCAGCCCCGGACTAGTCTCCCACGAGCAGTACTTC.

This clonotype was detected a few times. This sequence joins TRBV13 and TRBJ2-7; 12 nucleotides line up with TRBD2. This CDR3 contains 15 residues. The junction had 4 bases not matched to a gene; V was cut back by 5 bases and J by 2 bases. CDR1 is PRHDT, CDR2 FYEKMQ, per germline (reference sequence). As DNA, the CDR3 is TGTGCCAGCAGCGTAGCTAGCGGGGGGGCCTACGAGCAGTACTTC. Translating gives CASSVASGGAYEQYF.

The rearrangement joins TRBV4-1 to TRBJ1-2, with a tentative D call TRBD1 (6 bases). The CDR3 runs 13 residues. Germline V lookup: CDR1 MGHRA, CDR2 YSYEKL. The V and J ends lost 3 bases and 6 bases respectively, with 11 bases between them. The DNA for the CDR3 is TGCGCCAGCAGCCACACAGGGTTGGATGGCTACACCTTC. Its protein is CASSHTGLDGYTF.

The chain couples TRBV12-3 or TRBV12-4 to TRBJ2-7; D is unclear. V lost 5 bases, J lost 1 base, and 21 bases lay in between. The length of the CDR3 is 17 residues. The DNA for the CDR3 is TGTGCCAGCAGTCCCCTGTTGATGGGTACTCGGTCCTACGAGCAGTACTTC. Protein product: CASSPLLMGTRSYEQYF.

This chain joins TRBV6-1 and TRBJ2-7; no firm D call. CDR3 length equals 14 residues. Trimming stripped 8 bases from V and 1 base from J, with 15 bases between. CDR1 MNHNS and CDR2 SASEGT come from the germline V gene. CDR3: CASALKANSYEQYF. DNA of the CDR3: TGTGCCAGCGCCTTAAAGGCCAATTCCTACGAGCAGTACTTC.

The V gene is TRBV5-1, the J gene TRBJ2-7, with unresolved D. The germline V gene has CDR1 SGHRS and CDR2 YFSETQ. The V end was cut by 2 bases, the J end by 3 bases, with 9 bases between. The CDR3 consists of 13 residues. CDR3 loop: CASSFGADYEQYF. CDR3 DNA sequence: TGCGCCAGCAGCTTTGGTGCTGACTACGAGCAGTACTTC.